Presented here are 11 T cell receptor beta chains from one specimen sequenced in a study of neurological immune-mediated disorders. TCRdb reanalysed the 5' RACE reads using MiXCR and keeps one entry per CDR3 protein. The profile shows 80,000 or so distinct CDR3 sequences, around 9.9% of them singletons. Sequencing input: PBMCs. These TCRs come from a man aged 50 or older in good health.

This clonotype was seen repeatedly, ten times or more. The CDR3 DNA sequence: TGTGCCAGCTCCAAGGGGGACACCTCCTACAATGAGCAGTTCTTC. Translating it yields CASSKGDTSYNEQFF. V is TRBV6-5 and J is TRBJ2-1, with a weak D call TRBD1 (6 bases). This CDR3 is built from 15 residues. Between the trimmed V and J ends, which lost 8 bases and 0 bases, there was a span of 14 bases. The V gene's germline CDR1 is MNHEY and CDR2 SVGAGI.

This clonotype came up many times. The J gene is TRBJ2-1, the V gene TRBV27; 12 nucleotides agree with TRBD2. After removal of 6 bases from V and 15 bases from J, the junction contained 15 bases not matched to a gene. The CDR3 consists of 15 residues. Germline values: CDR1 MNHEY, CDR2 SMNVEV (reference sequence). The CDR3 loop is CASSFRGLAGTGVFF. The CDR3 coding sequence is TGTGCCAGCAGCTTTAGAGGACTAGCGGGGACGGGTGTGTTCTTC.

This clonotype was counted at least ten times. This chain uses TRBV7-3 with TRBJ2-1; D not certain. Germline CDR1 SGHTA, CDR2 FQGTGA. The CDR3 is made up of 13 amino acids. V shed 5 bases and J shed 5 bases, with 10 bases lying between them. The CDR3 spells CASSPPPHNEQFF. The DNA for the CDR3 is TGTGCCAGCAGCCCCCCGCCCCACAATGAGCAGTTCTTC.

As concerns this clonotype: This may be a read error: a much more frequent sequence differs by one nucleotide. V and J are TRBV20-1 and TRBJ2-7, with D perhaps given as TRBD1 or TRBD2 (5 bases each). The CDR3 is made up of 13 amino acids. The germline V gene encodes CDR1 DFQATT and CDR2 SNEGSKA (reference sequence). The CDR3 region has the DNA TGCAGTACTAGAGATGGGGGTACCTACGAGCAGTACTTC. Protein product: CSTRDGGTYEQYF.

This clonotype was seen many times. This chain's CDR3 is CASSSGTGERNTQYF. The CDR3, as DNA: TGCGCCAGCAGCTCCGGGACAGGGGAGCGGAATACGCAGTATTTT. This chain uses TRBV5-1 with TRBJ2-3; 10 nucleotides agree with TRBD1. Germline CDR1 SGHRS, CDR2 YFSETQ. The CDR3 length is 15 residues. J gave up 7 bases and V 3 bases, and 8 bases lay outside the gene matches.

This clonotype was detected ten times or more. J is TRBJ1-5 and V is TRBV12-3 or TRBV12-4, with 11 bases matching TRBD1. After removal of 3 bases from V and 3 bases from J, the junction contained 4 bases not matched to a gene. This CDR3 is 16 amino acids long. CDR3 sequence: CASSFGQGATNQPQHF. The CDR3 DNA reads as TGTGCCAGCAGTTTTGGACAGGGGGCTACCAATCAGCCCCAGCATTTT.

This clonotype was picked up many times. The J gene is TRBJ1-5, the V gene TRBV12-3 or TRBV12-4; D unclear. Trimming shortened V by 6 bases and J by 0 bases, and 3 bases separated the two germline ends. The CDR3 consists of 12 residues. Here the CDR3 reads CASRNSNQPQHF. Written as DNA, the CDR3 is TGTGCCAGCAGGAATAGCAATCAGCCCCAGCATTTT.

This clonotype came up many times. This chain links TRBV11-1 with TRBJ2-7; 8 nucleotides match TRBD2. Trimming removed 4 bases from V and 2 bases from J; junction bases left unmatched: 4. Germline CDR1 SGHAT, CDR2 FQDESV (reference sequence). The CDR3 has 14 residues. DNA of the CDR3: TGTGCCAGCAGCTGGGCGGGAGGAACCTACGAGCAGTACTTC. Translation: CASSWAGGTYEQYF.

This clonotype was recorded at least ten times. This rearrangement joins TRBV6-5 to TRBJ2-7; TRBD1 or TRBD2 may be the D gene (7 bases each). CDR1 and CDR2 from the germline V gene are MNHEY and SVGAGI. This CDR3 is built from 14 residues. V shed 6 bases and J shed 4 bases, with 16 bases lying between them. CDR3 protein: CASSPGGVGYEQYF. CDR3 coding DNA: TGTGCCAGCAGCCCAGGGGGGGTCGGATACGAGCAGTACTTC.

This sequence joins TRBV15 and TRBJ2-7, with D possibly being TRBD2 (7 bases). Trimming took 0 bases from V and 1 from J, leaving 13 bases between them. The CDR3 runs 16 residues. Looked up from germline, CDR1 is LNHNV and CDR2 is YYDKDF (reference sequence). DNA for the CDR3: TGTGCCACCAGCAGAGATCTTGGGAGGGGGTCCTACGAGCAGTACTTC. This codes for CATSRDLGRGSYEQYF.

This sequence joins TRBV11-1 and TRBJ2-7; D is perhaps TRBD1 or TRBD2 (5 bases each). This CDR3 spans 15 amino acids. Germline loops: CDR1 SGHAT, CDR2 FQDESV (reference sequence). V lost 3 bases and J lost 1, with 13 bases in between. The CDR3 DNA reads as TGTGCCAGCAGCTTGACCGGGGCCAAATCCTACGAGCAGTACTTC. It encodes CASSLTGAKSYEQYF.